These 8 T cell receptor beta chains were all obtained from the same sample, sequenced in a study of cytomegalovirus exposure and HLA in healthy donors. The PCR had 60 Vbeta and 13 Jbeta primers. Sequencing used immunoSEQ multiplex PCR; TCRdb keeps in-frame clones, though not all of them. The table has around 190,000 clones, 75% to 90% seen once. Specimen: PBMCs. The source is a boy younger than 10 in good health and CMV-seronegative.

This clone was seen a single time. V gene TRBV9 combines with J gene TRBJ2-2; 7 bases are shared with TRBD2. Trimming cost V 0 bases and J 6 bases; bases outside gene matches: 8. The CDR3 spans 16 residues. CDR1 SGDLS and CDR2 YYNGEE come from the germline V gene. The CDR3: CASSVGSSGFSGELFF. CDR3 nucleotides: TGTGCCAGCAGCGTAGGTTCTAGCGGCTTCTCCGGGGAGCTGTTTTTT.

The gene calls are TRBV28 and TRBJ1-1, with 9 bases lining up with TRBD1. The CDR3 is made up of 13 amino acids. The germline gives CDR1 MDHEN, CDR2 SYDVKM. V dropped 5 bases and J dropped 6; count of bases not matched to a gene: 4. The CDR3 sequence is CASSAGQGPEAFF. The DNA of the CDR3 is TGTGCCAGCAGTGCGGGACAGGGCCCTGAAGCTTTCTTT.

The genes are TRBV2 and TRBJ2-5; a weak D match, TRBD2 (6 bases). This CDR3 has 15 residues. V was shortened by 1 base and J by 3 bases, with 12 bases between the two germline ends. Germline V gene sequence: CDR1 SNHLY, CDR2 FYNNEI. CDR3 protein: CASSEDGGLEETQYF. CDR3 bases: TGTGCCAGCAGTGAAGACGGAGGGCTTGAAGAGACCCAGTACTTC.

The genes are TRBV6-6 and TRBJ1-1, with D maybe TRBD1 (5 bases). The CDR3 sequence is 13 residues long. Trimming took off 7 bases at V and 4 bases at J, with 13 bases between the two ends. Germline-derived CDR1 and CDR2 are MNHNY and SVGAGI (reference sequence). The CDR3 DNA sequence: TGTGCCAGCAATCCAGTGGGGCTCACTGAAGCTTTCTTT. This gives the protein CASNPVGLTEAFF.

This rearrangement joins TRBV5-4 to TRBJ2-5; 8 nucleotides line up with TRBD1. Germline-derived CDR1 and CDR2 are SGHNT and YYREEE (reference sequence). J gave up 2 bases and V 3 bases, and 9 bases lay outside the gene matches. This CDR3 comprises 16 residues. This CDR3 reads CASSSARQGLQETQYF. The CDR3 DNA follows: TGTGCCAGCAGCTCAGCCAGACAGGGGCTTCAAGAGACCCAGTACTTC.

The rearrangement uses TRBV7-9 and TRBJ2-7, with TRBD1 as a possible D gene (6 bases). V was cut by 5 bases and J by 6 bases, with 8 bases left in between. The CDR3 has 11 amino acids. Germline V gene sequence: CDR1 SEHNR, CDR2 FQNEAQ (reference sequence). Written as DNA, the CDR3 is TGTGCCAGCAGCACAGGGCCCGAGCAGTACTTC. It is translated as CASSTGPEQYF.

The CDR3 DNA reads as TGCGCCAGCAGCCGTGGACAGGGCGGGCAGCCCCAGCATTTT. Protein product: CASSRGQGGQPQHF. The chain uses TRBV5-1 and TRBJ1-5; 8 bases align to TRBD1. Unmatched junction bases numbered 7, after V lost 4 bases and J lost 7 bases. Germline loops: CDR1 SGHRS, CDR2 YFSETQ. CDR3 size: 14 residues.

CDR3 sequence (DNA): TGTGCCAGCGCTGACGTTGGGAGAGAGCAGTTCTTC. It yields the protein CASADVGREQFF. This sequence joins TRBV27 and TRBJ2-1; D perhaps matches TRBD2 (5 bases). Germline CDR1 is MNHEY and CDR2 is SMNVEV (reference sequence). The CDR3 spans 12 residues. Trimming stripped 8 bases from V and 10 bases from J, with 15 bases between.